This is a list of T cell receptor beta chains from one sample in a study of PD-L1 blockade in urothelial cancer. The repertoire was sequenced with immunoSEQ multiplex PCR; TCRdb's copy has only in-frame clones and lacks some. The sample includes tens of thousands of clones, about 83% of them seen just once. The material sequenced was PBMCs, taken around atezolizumab (anti-PD-L1) treatment. The source is a woman aged 60-70 years with urothelial cancer. CDR3s include the opening cysteine and the closing phenylalanine or tryptophan. The order of the fields is clone size, D gene, CDR3 length, J gene, V gene, CDR3 protein, CDR3 DNA. A D gene is named only where the DNA matches it firmly. For some rows the clone size is stated as once, few or many, or as a class when expanded; others skip it.

NA | NA | 15 | TRBJ1-1 | TRBV5-4 | CASSLAQGRNTEAFF | TGTGCCAGCAGCTTGGCTCAGGGTCGGAACACTGAAGCTTTCTTT
NA | NA | 17 | TRBJ2-6 | TRBV28 | CASSSYRELAGANVLTF | TGTGCCAGCAGTTCCTACAGGGAGTTGGCTGGGGCCAACGTCCTGACTTTC
few | NA | 16 | TRBJ1-6 | TRBV18 | CASSPTLTVGDSPLHF | TGTGCCAGCTCACCAACCCTGACAGTGGGCGACTCACCCCTCCACTTT
NA | NA | 13 | TRBJ1-4 | TRBV15 | CATSTRGGQKLFF | TGTGCCACCAGCACCCGGGGGGGGCAAAAACTGTTTTTT
NA | NA | 10 | TRBJ1-5 | TRBV6-5 | CASICQPQHF | TGTGCCAGCATCTGTCAGCCCCAGCATTTT
NA | NA | 16 | TRBJ2-1 | TRBV7-8 | CASSTGDWELLDAQFF | TGTGCCAGCAGCACCGGGGACTGGGAGCTCCTCGATGCGCAGTTCTTC
NA | NA | 14 | TRBJ2-3 | TRBV5-1 | CASSSSPRPDTQYF | TGCGCCAGCAGCTCGTCACCGAGGCCAGATACGCAGTATTTT
NA | TRBD2 | 16 | TRBJ2-7 | TRBV19 | CASSIVYETSPYEQYF | TGTGCCAGTAGTATAGTGTACGAGACTAGCCCCTACGAGCAGTACTTC
NA | NA | 14 | TRBJ2-7 | TRBV6-5 | CASRPRATSYEQYF | TGTGCCAGCAGACCGCGGGCCACCTCCTACGAGCAGTACTTC
many | TRBD1 | 13 | TRBJ1-2 | TRBV19 | CASTKQGADGYTF | TGTGCCAGTACCAAACAGGGGGCGGACGGCTACACCTTC
NA | TRBD1 | 14 | TRBJ1-2 | TRBV5-1 | CASSRGDRNYGYTF | TGCGCCAGCAGCCGCGGGGACAGGAACTATGGCTACACCTTC
NA | TRBD2 | 14 | TRBJ2-7 | TRBV13 | CASSISGASYEQYF | TGTGCCAGCAGCATTAGCGGGGCTTCCTACGAGCAGTACTTC
NA | TRBD2 | 16 | TRBJ2-5 | TRBV4-3 | CASSQEVRGGVETQYF | TGCGCCAGCAGCCAAGAGGTGCGGGGGGGCGTGGAGACCCAGTACTTC
NA | TRBD1 | 15 | TRBJ2-1 | TRBV6-5 | CASRAGQGVYNEQFF | TGTGCCAGCAGGGCCGGACAGGGGGTGTACAATGAGCAGTTCTTC
NA | NA | 13 | TRBJ2-2 | TRBV9 | CASSVELGTKLFF | TGTGCCAGCAGCGTAGAATTAGGTACTAAGCTGTTTTTT
NA | NA | 14 | TRBJ2-1 | TRBV7-2 | CASSLNRGGYEQFF | TGTGCCAGCAGCTTAAACAGGGGGGGGTATGAGCAGTTCTTC
NA | TRBD1 | 16 | TRBJ2-7 | TRBV15 | CATSRSLGQGISEQYF | TGTGCCACCAGCAGAAGTTTAGGACAGGGGATCTCCGAGCAGTACTTC
NA | NA | 14 | TRBJ2-2 | TRBV9 | CASSPLGPPGELFF | TGTGCCAGCAGCCCCCTGGGGCCTCCCGGGGAGCTGTTTTTT
once | TRBD1 | 14 | TRBJ2-2 | TRBV7-8 | CASSFHRGAGELFF | TGTGCCAGCAGCTTCCACAGGGGCGCCGGGGAGCTGTTTTTT
NA | NA | 16 | TRBJ2-2 | TRBV10-3 | CAISEPSSILLGELFF | TGTGCCATCAGTGAGCCTAGCTCCATACTCCTAGGGGAGCTGTTTTTT
NA | NA | 16 | TRBJ2-2 | TRBV7-9 | CASSSAGPLNTGELFF | TGTGCCAGCAGCTCGGCGGGACCGCTGAACACCGGGGAGCTGTTTTTT
NA | NA | 13 | TRBJ2-3 | TRBV27 | CASSAAGADTQYF | TGTGCCAGCAGTGCAGCAGGGGCAGATACGCAGTATTTT
few | TRBD2 | 17 | TRBJ2-5 | TRBV29-1 | CSVGLAGKPERQETQYF | TGCAGCGTTGGCCTAGCGGGCAAACCGGAGAGACAAGAGACCCAGTACTTC
NA | NA | 13 | TRBJ2-7 | TRBV19 | CASSIGEAYEQYF | TGTGCCAGTAGTATCGGAGAGGCCTACGAGCAGTACTTC
few | TRBD1 | 15 | TRBJ1-1 | TRBV5-4 | CASSPPRGVNTEAFF | TGTGCCAGCAGCCCTCCCAGGGGGGTGAACACTGAAGCTTTCTTT
NA | TRBD1 | 14 | TRBJ1-2 | TRBV5-6 | CASSPGQGAYGYTF | TGTGCCAGCAGCCCAGGACAGGGGGCTTATGGCTACACCTTC
NA | NA | 17 | TRBJ2-6 | TRBV18 | CASSPGHGDAGANVLTF | TGTGCCAGCTCACCGGGACATGGTGACGCGGGGGCCAACGTCCTGACTTTC
few | NA | 14 | TRBJ2-7 | TRBV28 | CASSTRPSLSGQYF | TGTGCCAGCAGTACACGCCCGTCCCTCAGCGGGCAGTACTTC
NA | TRBD1 | 18 | TRBJ1-3 | TRBV19 | CASTLTPGTVRSGNTIYF | TGTGCCAGTACTCTAACCCCCGGGACAGTCCGCTCTGGAAACACCATATATTTT
NA | TRBD1 | 15 | TRBJ2-5 | TRBV28 | CAITPGTGVLATQYF | TGTGCCATAACCCCCGGGACAGGGGTATTGGCGACCCAGTACTTC
once | TRBD1 | 15 | TRBJ2-5 | TRBV7-9 | CASSLYHRGWETQYF | TGTGCCAGCAGCTTGTATCACAGGGGTTGGGAGACCCAGTACTTC
NA | TRBD2 | 15 | TRBJ2-3 | TRBV7-3 | CASSLAGGVSDTQYF | TGTGCCAGCAGCTTAGCGGGGGGCGTTAGCGATACGCAGTATTTT
NA | NA | 14 | TRBJ2-3 | TRBV5-1 | CASSLEIPGDTQYF | TGCGCCAGCAGCTTGGAGATCCCCGGGGATACGCAGTATTTT
NA | TRBD2 | 16 | TRBJ2-1 | TRBV7-3 | CASSISGGARWNEQFF | TGTGCCAGCAGCATCAGCGGGGGGGCCCGGTGGAATGAGCAGTTCTTC
NA | TRBD1 | 17 | TRBJ2-2 | TRBV7-8 | CASSLVDRGPDTGELFF | TGTGCCAGCAGCTTAGTAGACAGGGGGCCCGACACCGGGGAGCTGTTTTTT
NA | NA | 18 | TRBJ1-2 | TRBV4-2 | CASSQDGGTQGTNYGYTF | TGTGCCAGCAGCCAAGATGGGGGGACCCAGGGCACCAACTATGGCTACACCTTC
NA | NA | 13 | TRBJ2-5 | TRBV6-6 | CASSPSSPETQYF | TGTGCCAGCAGCCCGTCCAGTCCGGAGACCCAGTACTTC
few | TRBD1 | 14 | TRBJ1-6 | TRBV19 | CASRGTGGFGPLHF | TGTGCCAGTAGAGGGACAGGGGGCTTTGGACCCCTCCACTTT
NA | NA | 14 | TRBJ2-7 | TRBV14 | CASSQRLPRDEQYF | TGTGCCAGCAGCCAACGTCTCCCCAGGGACGAGCAGTACTTC
once | NA | 18 | TRBJ2-7 | TRBV28 | CASSLSSPSRTLSYEQYF | TGTGCCAGCAGCTTATCCTCCCCCTCCAGGACACTCTCCTACGAGCAGTACTTC
NA | NA | 16 | TRBJ2-7 | TRBV5-1 | CASSELSGAPSYEQYF | TGCGCCAGCAGCGAGTTGTCAGGGGCCCCCTCCTACGAGCAGTACTTC
NA | NA | 15 | TRBJ1-2 | TRBV5-1 | CASSLDGGANYGYTF | TGCGCCAGCAGCTTGGATGGAGGAGCTAACTATGGCTACACCTTC
once | TRBD1 | 16 | TRBJ1-5 | TRBV6-1 | CASSERTGYSNQPQHF | TGTGCCAGCAGTGAAAGGACAGGTTATAGCAATCAGCCCCAGCATTTT
NA | TRBD2 | 17 | TRBJ2-3 | TRBV5-4 | CASSLVIAGGSTDTQYF | TGTGCCAGCAGCTTGGTAATAGCGGGAGGGAGCACAGATACGCAGTATTTT
NA | NA | 14 | TRBJ2-1 | TRBV29-1 | CSVVGRNSYNEQFF | TGCAGCGTTGTGGGGCGGAACTCCTACAATGAGCAGTTCTTC